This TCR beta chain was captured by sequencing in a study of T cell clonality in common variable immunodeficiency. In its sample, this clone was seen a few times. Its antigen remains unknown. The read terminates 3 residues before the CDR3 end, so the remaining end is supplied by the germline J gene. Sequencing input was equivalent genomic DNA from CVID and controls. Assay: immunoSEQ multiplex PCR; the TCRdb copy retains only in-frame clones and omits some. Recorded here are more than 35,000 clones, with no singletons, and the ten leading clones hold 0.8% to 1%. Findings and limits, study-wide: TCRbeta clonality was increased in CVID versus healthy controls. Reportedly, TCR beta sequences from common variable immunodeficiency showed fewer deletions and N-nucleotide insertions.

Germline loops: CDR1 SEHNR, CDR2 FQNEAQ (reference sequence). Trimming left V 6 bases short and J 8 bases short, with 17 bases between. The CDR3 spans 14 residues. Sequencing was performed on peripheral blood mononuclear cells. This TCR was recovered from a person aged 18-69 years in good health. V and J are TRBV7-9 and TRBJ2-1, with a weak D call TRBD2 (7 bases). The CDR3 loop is CASRNFRGADEQFF. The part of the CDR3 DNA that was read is TGTGCCAGCAGAAATTTCCGGGGGGCCGATGAG.